This T cell receptor (beta chain) was identified during a study of tumor and adjacent non-tumor tissue in lung cancer. Study-wide results and caveats: Significantly higher TCR diversity was found in tumor than normal lung.

No cell sorting was done before RNA was extracted from the tissue. More than 3 cm separated this lung sample from the edge of the tumor. CDR3 length: 14 residues. Trimming took off 1 base at V and 5 bases at J, with 10 bases between the two ends. Worth noting for this clonotype: The antigen is undetermined. A much larger clone is a single base away; this may be a read error. The missing conserved phenylalanine or tryptophan at the end of this CDR3 makes a read error likely.

A modified ARM-PCR protocol with three rounds of nested PCR amplified TCRbeta. From the multiplex PCR reads, TCRdb called clonotypes with MiXCR, one entry per CDR3 protein. The sample yields 90,000 to 100,000 distinct CDR3 sequences, roughly 80% seen once. The source material was distant non-tumor lung tissue. This TCR came from a man aged 60 to 69 with small cell lung cancer. This chain joins TRBV12-3 or TRBV12-4 and TRBJ2-3; D is ambiguous. The chain's CDR3 is CASSLGLGRDTQYS. CDR3 nucleotides: TGTGCCAGCAGTTTAGGGTTGGGCAGAGATACGCAGTATTCT.